The clone carrying this TCR beta chain was seen more than once but under ten times. Its antigen is as yet unknown. The germline V gene encodes CDR1 LGHNA and CDR2 YNFKEQ. With 4 bases clipped from V and 0 bases from J, the junction kept 5 bases outside the gene matches. This CDR3 spans 16 amino acids. Before any sequencing was done, the ViraFEST assay used viral peptide pools to expand antigen-specific CD4+ T cells. Culture proceeded for about 11 days, and CD4+ T cells were then isolated. Either the BNT162b2 or mRNA-1273 vaccine was given to participants in two doses. A few million PBMC were placed in each well, which was supplemented with 10 IU/ml IL-2 and roughly 9 ug/ml peptides. The sample originates from a study of vaccination effects on CD4 cells after COVID-19. Findings of the study overall: At late timepoints after vaccination, vaccine- and infection-induced clones shrank markedly.

Using immunoSEQ multiplex PCR, the repertoire was profiled, and TCRdb retains in-frame clones only, with some absent. Counted here are 30,000 to 40,000 clones, approximately 76% occurring once; the ten biggest clones make up roughly 12%. The sequence derives from a human donor who received a COVID-19 vaccine. The chain has TRBV4-2 and TRBJ2-3, with TRBD2 identical over 9 bases. Sequenced here: CD4+ T cells from PBMCs cultured with HCoV-229E spike peptides, sampled after COVID-19 vaccination. CDR3 bases: TGTGCCAGCAGCCCGACTAGCGGCACTAGCACAGATACGCAGTATTTT. Its translation is CASSPTSGTSTDTQYF.